This is a list of T cell receptor beta chains from one sample in a study of cytomegalovirus exposure and HLA in healthy donors. Profiling relied on immunoSEQ multiplex PCR, and the TCRdb table lists in-frame clones only, not all of them. The sample shows around 37,000 clones, and 5.5% to 6% sits with its ten largest clones. The sequenced sample consisted of PBMCs. The receptors come from a human donor in good health. The CDR3 runs from the conserved cysteine through the conserved F or W. D genes are given only for firm matches.

>TRBV7-2|TRBD1
CASSSDRGEGSNYGYTF
>TRBV9|TRBD2
CASSPSSGGPRETQYF
>TRBV5-6|TRBD1
CASTRDRFYGYTF
>TRBV14|NA
CASSQTGTSNEKLFF
>TRBV29-1|NA
CSGQTQGGGYTF
>TRBV28|TRBD2
CASTGPGGFEQYF
>TRBV5-4|TRBD1
CASSLRQGRRPEAFF
>TRBV6-6|NA
CASSYSGQETQYF
>TRBV5-1|TRBD1
CASSWGDRGLYGYTF
>TRBV10-3|TRBD2
CAISGREDANEQYF
>TRBV28|TRBD1
CASSYPDRGLNTEAFF
>TRBV29-1|NA
CSVERELYNEQFF
>TRBV6-1|TRBD1
CASSSDRGDRQYF
>TRBV18|TRBD1
CASSRTGTAAYEQYF
>TRBV27|NA
CASTTPPYSYTF
>TRBV28|TRBD1
CASSPSSTGKGYTF
>TRBV18|NA
CASSVNPGDDGYTF
>TRBV7-2|TRBD1
CASRIQGVGDNSPLHF
>TRBV30|NA
CAWALGYNEQFF
>TRBV6-5|NA
CASSYQGGYEQYF
>TRBV9|TRBD2
CASSGRLAGGLYNEQFF
>TRBV7-6|NA
CASSPALGANTEAFF
>TRBV5-4|TRBD1
CASSTRTGGYEQYF
>TRBV15|TRBD1
CATSSRDRNTEAFF
>TRBV2|TRBD2
CASRISSGGEQFF
>TRBV5-1|TRBD1
CASSAGTGIETQYF
>TRBV28|NA
CASTLSTAGTYEQYF
>TRBV5-5|NA
CASSLIDSMNTEAFF